Listed below are T cell receptor beta chains from one sample, sequenced in a study of cytomegalovirus exposure and HLA in healthy donors. The table came from immunoSEQ multiplex PCR; TCRdb's copy has only in-frame clones and leaves some out. The sample lists tens of thousands of clones, 60% to 80% occurring once. The sequencing input was PBMCs. These receptors all stem from a man between 60 and 75 years old in good health and CMV-seropositive. The conserved cysteine and the conserved F or W are not part of the CDR3 here. The order of the fields is V gene, J gene, CDR3 protein.

TRBV2	TRBJ1-5	ASSGSSRNQPQH
TRBV29-1	TRBJ1-1	SVSYRGRDTEAF
TRBV27	TRBJ2-3	ASSPLAGVSTDTQY
TRBV11-2	TRBJ2-7	ASSFLSGRTNEQY
TRBV5-1	TRBJ2-5	ASSWGLAGSGHQETQY
TRBV6-5	TRBJ1-2	ASSYLWEGTQGYT
TRBV5-6	TRBJ1-1	ASKGTSAF
TRBV6-5	TRBJ2-3	ASSYGADKYTQY
TRBV11-2	TRBJ2-5	ASSLPGQGVTQY
TRBV19	TRBJ2-6	ASSIPGAGANVLT